The text below deals with one T cell receptor (beta chain). Its antigen remains unidentified. The data are from a study of blood T cells in healthy people across ages. General study results and limits: Naive CD4+ cells and diversity were both higher in long-lived donors than in aged donors. Naive T cell percentage showed a strong correlation with the diversity of TCR beta.

Together with a sample-barcoded 5' primer, a J-beta primer mix was included in a second PCR lasting about 7 to 11 cycles. At least 2.5 million CDR3-containing paired-end reads were obtained per sample. Each CDR3 protein gets one entry after TCRdb re-called the 5' RACE reads with MiXCR. The sample has roughly 720,000 distinct CDR3 sequences, around half seen once. Looked up from germline, CDR1 is MGHRA and CDR2 is YSYEKL. The CDR3 is 16 residues long. Sequencing input: blood. The chain joins TRBV4-1 to TRBJ2-5, with D possibly being TRBD1 or TRBD2 (6 bases each). Matching the DNA end better, TRBJ2-1 makes the J call doubtful. The receptor was isolated from an elderly man in good health. CDR3 nucleotide sequence: TGCGCCAGCAGCCAATACGGGGTCGGGGGCTCCTACGAGCAGTTCTTC. Amino acid sequence: CASSQYGVGGSYEQFF.